This TCR beta chain was recovered during a study of cytomegalovirus exposure and HLA in healthy donors. Study-wide results and caveats: The dataset shows that most TCR sequences were rare, while some public TCRs occurred in many donors.

Measured with immunoSEQ multiplex PCR; TCRdb has only the in-frame clones, and not every one. The sample has roughly 95,000 clones; roughly 85% are singletons. Turning to this clone: The antigen is unknown.

The J segment lost 4 bases and the V segment lost 2 bases, leaving 6 bases of the junction unmatched. The V gene's germline CDR1 is SGHNT and CDR2 YYREEE (reference sequence). The length of the CDR3 is 16 residues. V gene TRBV5-4 combines with J gene TRBJ2-2, with 9 positions matching TRBD1. Material: PBMCs. This sequence was found in a man between 18 and 29 years old in good health and CMV-seropositive. The CDR3 reads CASSLPTGGGTGELFF. The DNA of the CDR3 is TGTGCCAGCAGCTTACCGACAGGGGGGGGCACCGGGGAGCTGTTTTTT. Based on the CDR3 plus reference TRBV5-4 and TRBJ2-2, the full variable domain is ETGVTQSPTHLIKTRGQQVTLRCSSQSGHNTVSWYQQALGQGPQFIFQYYREEENGRGNFPPRFSGLQFPNYSSELNVNALELDDSALYLCASSLPTGGGTGELFFGEGSRLTVL.